These 4 T cell receptor beta chains were sequenced from one sample in a study of blood T cells in healthy people across ages (dated by TCRdb to about 2015). To prepare the library, 5' RACE was applied. Instrument on record: Illumina HiSeq 2500. A second PCR of about 7 to 12 cycles was run with a J-beta primer mix and a sample-barcoded 5' primer. Clones were called with MiXCR by TCRdb after fastp trimmed the public reads at Q25, and only in-frame beta chains were retained. Each entry is one CDR3 protein sequence, shown with its most common DNA and genes. Across this sample there are over a million distinct CDR3 sequences, with 40% to 45% seen only once. The ten largest make up 15% to 20% of the sample. The source material was blood. Every receptor here comes from a woman aged 55-69 years in good health.

V gene TRBV19 combines with J gene TRBJ1-5; the D is unclear. Trimming stripped 7 bases from V and 2 bases from J, with 6 bases between. Germline-derived CDR1 and CDR2 are LNHDA and SQIVND (reference sequence). The CDR3 consists of 12 residues. As DNA, the CDR3 is TGTGCCAGTACGGGCGGCAATCAGCCCCAGCATTTT. Protein sequence: CASTGGNQPQHF. Looking up the rest from reference TRBV19 and TRBJ1-5 gives the full variable domain: DGGITQSPKYLFRKEGQNVTLSCEQNLNHDAMYWYRQDPGQGLRLIYYSQIVNDFQKGDIAEGYSVSREKKESFPLTVTSAQKNPTAFYLCASTGGNQPQHFGDGTRLSIL.

The V gene is TRBV20-1, the J gene TRBJ2-7; 8 nucleotides line up with TRBD2. Trimming removed 1 base from V and 1 base from J; junction bases left unmatched: 9. The CDR3 consists of 16 residues. Germline lookup yields CDR1 DFQATT and CDR2 SNEGSKA (reference sequence). The DNA for the CDR3 is TGCAGTGCTAGAGGCTCGAGCGGGAGAGCGTCCTACGAGCAGTACTTC. This sequence encodes CSARGSSGRASYEQYF.

In this sample, this clonotype turned up a few times. This sequence joins TRBV29-1 and TRBJ2-7; D is possibly TRBD1 (6 bases). The germline CDR1 and CDR2 sequences are SQVTM and ANQGSEA. The CDR3 is 11 amino acids. With 3 bases removed from V and 7 bases from J, the gap between germline ends came to 10 bases. The CDR3 is CSVEVGAEQYF. The CDR3 DNA reads as TGCAGCGTTGAGGTGGGGGCGGAGCAGTACTTC.

The rearrangement joins TRBV5-1 to TRBJ2-5; 7 nucleotides align to TRBD2. V was pared by 5 bases and J by 6 bases, with 10 bases of the junction left unmatched. The CDR3 totals 14 residues. Looked up from germline, CDR1 is SGHRS and CDR2 is YFSETQ. CDR3 in DNA: TGCGCCAGCAGGCCAGGCGGGAGTCCGAAGACCCAGTACTTC. This codes for CASRPGGSPKTQYF. Looking up the rest from reference TRBV5-1 and TRBJ2-5 gives the full variable domain: KAGVTQTPRYLIKTRGQQVTLSCSPISGHRSVSWYQQTPGQGLQFLFEYFSETQRNKGNFPGRFSGRQFSNSRSEMNVSTLELGDSALYLCASRPGGSPKTQYFGPGTRLLVL.